This T cell receptor beta chain was sequenced in a study of early T cells in non-severe SARS-CoV-2 infection. Study background: With bulk RNA from unsorted whole blood as input, sequencing yielded unpaired chains. Study-level results: Clonotype matching in VDJdb favored anti-spike CD8 responses and did not capture private and CD4 specificities.

This clonotype was found many times. Its antigen remains unknown. CDR3 length: 14 amino acids. Germline CDR1 DFQATT, CDR2 SNEGSKA (reference sequence). V lost 0 bases, J lost 3 bases, and 11 bases lay in between. Unique molecular identifier tags were affixed to discrete cDNA molecules. TCRdb reprocessed the 5' RACE reads via MiXCR and lists one record per CDR3 protein. The sample carries roughly 20,000 distinct CDR3 sequences, 5.7% recorded once. This TCR derives from an adult who was a healthcare worker with PCR-confirmed SARS-CoV-2 infection or an uninfected control (not recorded which). The chain is built from TRBV20-1 and TRBJ1-1, with a weak D call TRBD1 (6 bases). This sample comprised whole blood, obtained at baseline. DNA for the CDR3: TGCAGTGCTAGAGAGGGGGGGCTAGACACTGAAGCTTTCTTT. Its translation: CSAREGGLDTEAFF.